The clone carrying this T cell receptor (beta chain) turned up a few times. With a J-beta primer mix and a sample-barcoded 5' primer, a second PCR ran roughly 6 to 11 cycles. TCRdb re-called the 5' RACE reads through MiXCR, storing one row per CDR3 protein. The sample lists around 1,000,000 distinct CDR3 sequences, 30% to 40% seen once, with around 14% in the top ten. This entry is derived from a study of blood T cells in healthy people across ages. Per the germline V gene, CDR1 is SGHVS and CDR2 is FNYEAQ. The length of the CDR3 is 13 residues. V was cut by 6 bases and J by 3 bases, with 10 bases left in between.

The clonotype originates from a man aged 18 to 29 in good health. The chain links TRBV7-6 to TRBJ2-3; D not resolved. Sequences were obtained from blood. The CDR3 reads CASRRRVTDTQYF. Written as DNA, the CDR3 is TGTGCCAGCAGGCGAAGGGTTACAGATACGCAGTATTTT.